This TCR beta chain was recovered during a study of cytomegalovirus exposure and HLA in healthy donors. Study-wide points: Later analysis showed TCR association rates varying by HLA locus, highest for DRB1 and lowest for HLA-C.

Amplification used 60 Vbeta primers and 13 Jbeta primers. The table came from immunoSEQ multiplex PCR; TCRdb's copy has only in-frame clones and leaves some out. This table has approximately 110,000 clones, 74% appearing once. In the case of this clone: The target antigen is unknown.

CDR3 length: 13 amino acids. CDR1 and CDR2 (germline): SNHLY, FYNNEI. V was cut by 7 bases and J by 5 bases, with 14 bases left in between. Material for sequencing was PBMCs. This sequence was found in a man aged 25-45 years in good health and CMV-seropositive. The chain recombines TRBV2 with TRBJ1-1, with D unresolved. CDR3 coding DNA: TGTGCCAGCATGGTCGTGGGGAGGACTGAAGCTTTCTTT. It codes for CASMVVGRTEAFF.